The source of this T cell receptor (beta chain) is a study of blood T cell repertoires in COVID-19. For the study at large: Samples came from the United States, Italy and Spain, spanning acute and convalescent COVID-19. The analysed material was cDNA or gDNA that came from T cells, B-cell-depleted T cells, or PBMCs.

The CDR3 consists of 13 residues. The V gene end was trimmed by 6 bases and the J gene end by 8 bases; junction bases not matched to a gene: 9. Germline V lookup: CDR1 MDHEN, CDR2 SYDVKM. Original methodology: How many nucleated cells were present was estimated from reference gene primer amplification. Here immunoSEQ multiplex PCR was the method, and the copy in TCRdb shows in-frame clones only, minus some. That table furnishes V, J and clone size, whereas the DNA furnished D and trimming. The table has about 140,000 clones, roughly 88% seen once; the top ten hold roughly 1.5%. The chain uses TRBV28 and TRBJ1-2; 7 nucleotides agree with TRBD1. The sequenced sample consisted of peripheral blood. The clonotype originates from a woman in her fifties or sixties with acute or convalescent COVID-19. CDR3 sequence: CASRMTGSGGYTF. CDR3 nucleotide sequence: TGTGCCAGCAGGATGACAGGGTCAGGGGGCTACACCTTC.